The 23 T cell receptor beta chains reported below all come from one sample, sequenced in a study of blood T cell repertoires in COVID-19. Profiling relied on immunoSEQ multiplex PCR, and the TCRdb table lists in-frame clones only, not all of them. The sample yields more than 200,000 clones, 86% seen once. Specimen: peripheral blood. Receptors originate from a woman aged 45-65 years with COVID-19, enrolled during active disease.

This chain uses TRBV19 with TRBJ2-7, with unresolved D. CDR3 size: 11 residues. Germline CDR1 LNHDA, CDR2 SQIVND (reference sequence). V gave up 5 bases and J gave up 2 bases, with 4 bases separating them. Here the CDR3 DNA reads TGTGCCAGTAGTTCCGCCTACGAGCAGTACTTC. Translated, it gives CASSSAYEQYF.

This clone was picked up one time. V is TRBV7-3 and J is TRBJ2-1, with 9 nucleotides matching TRBD2. CDR3 length: 12 amino acids. Trimming cost V 6 bases and J 10 bases; bases outside gene matches: 4. Germline lookup yields CDR1 SGHTA and CDR2 FQGTGA. This CDR3 reads CASSSSGGEQFF. The CDR3 coding sequence is TGTGCCAGCAGTTCCAGCGGGGGGGAGCAGTTCTTC. The full variable domain, completed using reference TRBV7-3 and TRBJ2-1, is GAGVSQTPSNKVTEKGKYVELRCDPISGHTALYWYRQSLGQGPEFLIYFQGTGAADDSGLPNDRFFAVRPEGSVSTLKIQRTERGDSAVYLCASSSSGGEQFFGPGTRLTVL.

The chain has TRBV5-6 and TRBJ1-3, with 9 nucleotides matching TRBD1. With V trimmed by 4 bases and J by 0 bases, 11 bases remained unmatched. Germline lookup yields CDR1 SGHDT and CDR2 YYEEEE. The CDR3 covers 18 residues. The chain's CDR3 is CASSLIPGQGNSGNTIYF. CDR3 nucleotides: TGTGCCAGCAGCCTAATTCCGGGACAGGGAAACTCTGGAAACACCATATATTTT.

V gene TRBV7-9 combines with J gene TRBJ2-7, with 9 positions matching TRBD1. Germline trimming cut 5 bases from V and 3 bases from J; bases unmatched to any gene: 5. The CDR3 covers 14 residues. Germline CDR1 and CDR2: SEHNR and FQNEAQ (reference sequence). This chain's CDR3 is CASSPEDRGYEQYF. CDR3 DNA sequence: TGTGCCAGCAGCCCCGAGGACAGGGGCTACGAGCAGTACTTC.

The V and J genes are TRBV30 and TRBJ1-1; D is possibly TRBD1 (5 bases). The CDR3 is 14 amino acids. The V end was cut by 0 bases, the J end by 5 bases, with 13 bases between. From germline, CDR1 is GTSNPN and CDR2 SVGIG (reference sequence). The CDR3 nucleotides read TGTGCCTGGAGTGTAGTAGGGGCGGGAACTGAAGCTTTCTTT. Its translation is CAWSVVGAGTEAFF.

This chain links TRBV5-6 with TRBJ2-7; 7 bases fit TRBD1. Germline lookup yields CDR1 SGHDT and CDR2 YYEEEE. Trimming cost V 3 bases and J 2 bases; bases outside gene matches: 5. This CDR3 comprises 14 residues. The CDR3 spells CASSSTDRAYEQYF. The CDR3 DNA sequence: TGTGCCAGCAGCTCCACTGACAGGGCCTACGAGCAGTACTTC.

The V and J genes are TRBV28 and TRBJ1-6; the match to TRBD1 covers 9 bases. The CDR3 runs to 14 residues. V shed 7 bases and J 8 bases; nucleotides not matched to a gene: 6. CDR1 and CDR2 from the germline V gene are MDHEN and SYDVKM. CDR3 coding DNA: TGTGCCAGCACCTCGGGACAGGGTTATTCACCCCTCCACTTT. Translation gives CASTSGQGYSPLHF.

This clone was counted a single time. This chain links TRBV3-1 (or the pseudogene TRBV3-2) with TRBJ1-1, with 7 bases matching TRBD1. The CDR3 runs 15 residues. V lost 0 bases and J lost 10; bases outside the gene matches: 11. CDR1 and CDR2 from the germline V gene are LGHDT and YNNKEL (reference sequence). The CDR3 DNA reads as TGTGCCAGCAGCCAAGAGATAGGCCTGGGACAGCGAGCTTTCTTT. Encoded protein: CASSQEIGLGQRAFF.

The V and J genes are TRBV27 and TRBJ2-1, with TRBD1 identical over 8 bases. Trimming took 5 bases from V and 6 from J; bases not matched to a gene: 6. The CDR3 is made up of 14 amino acids. The V gene's germline CDR1 is MNHEY and CDR2 SMNVEV (reference sequence). CDR3 sequence reads: CASSHGTGSNEQFF. The CDR3 nucleotides read TGTGCCAGCAGTCACGGGACAGGAAGCAATGAGCAGTTCTTC.

This chain joins TRBV4-1 and TRBJ2-1; D may be TRBD2 (6 bases). Trimming removed 1 base from V and 9 bases from J, with 13 bases in between. Per germline, CDR1 MGHRA and CDR2 YSYEKL. The CDR3 length is 14 residues. The DNA of the CDR3 is TGCGCCAGCAGCCAAGTCCGGGGGTTCGGTGAGCAGTTCTTC. Translated: CASSQVRGFGEQFF.

This CDR3 is CASSLRAFGQPDHNNEQFF. The CDR3 nucleotides read TGTGCCAGCAGCCTGAGGGCTTTTGGGCAGCCCGATCACAATAATGAGCAGTTCTTC. The V and J genes are TRBV4-2 and TRBJ2-1; weak D call: TRBD2 (5 bases). CDR1 and CDR2 from the germline V gene are LGHNA and YNFKEQ. CDR3 size: 19 residues. V lost 4 bases, J lost 7 bases, and 29 bases lay in between.

This clone was recorded once. V usage is TRBV28 and J usage is TRBJ2-2; TRBD1 agrees at 7 bases. This CDR3 spans 17 amino acids. Germline V gene data show CDR1 as MDHEN and CDR2 as SYDVKM. V shed 5 bases, J shed 2 bases, and the junction held 11 bases outside the gene matches. The CDR3 spells CASSRLGQARNTGELFF. CDR3 bases: TGTGCCAGCAGTCGCTTAGGACAGGCGCGAAACACCGGGGAGCTGTTTTTT.

The chain combines TRBV30 with TRBJ1-3; possibly TRBD1 for D (6 bases). Germline-derived CDR1 and CDR2 are GTSNPN and SVGIG (reference sequence). The CDR3 length is 14 residues. Trimming pared 5 bases from V and 4 bases from J, leaving 15 bases between. As DNA, the CDR3 is TGTGCCTGGTCACCCGGGACAAGGGGAAACACCATATATTTT. It yields the protein CAWSPGTRGNTIYF.

This chain joins TRBV4-1 and TRBJ2-5; 10 positions agree with TRBD2. Trimming removed 3 bases from V and 2 bases from J; junction bases left unmatched: 9. Germline assignment: CDR1 MGHRA and CDR2 YSYEKL. The CDR3 is 17 amino acids. The CDR3 here is CASSQLLAGVRQETQYF. CDR3 DNA sequence: TGCGCCAGCAGCCAGCTTCTAGCGGGGGTCCGGCAAGAGACCCAGTACTTC.

J is TRBJ2-1 and V is TRBV24-1, with a tentative D call TRBD2 (5 bases). The CDR3 length is 16 residues. The V and J ends lost 9 bases and 3 bases respectively, with 20 bases between them. Germline CDR1 reads KGHDR; CDR2 reads SFDVKD. The DNA for the CDR3 is TGTGCCACCTCGGGATCTGGCTCGCTACACTACAATGAGCAGTTCTTC. As protein: CATSGSGSLHYNEQFF.

The chain combines TRBV7-9 with TRBJ1-4, with D possibly TRBD1 on 5 matching bases. CDR1 is SEHNR, CDR2 FQNEAQ, per germline (reference sequence). V was shortened by 1 base and J by 8 bases, with 14 bases between the two germline ends. The CDR3 is 15 amino acids. DNA of the CDR3: TGTGCCAGCAGCTTAGTGGTGCGGGGGAAGGAAAAACTGTTTTTT. Its translation: CASSLVVRGKEKLFF.

This chain joins TRBV5-1 and TRBJ2-5, with 7 nucleotides matching TRBD1. The ends lost 0 bases at V and 1 base at J; junction bases unmatched: 6. The CDR3 has 16 amino acids. Germline values: CDR1 SGHRS, CDR2 YFSETQ. The CDR3 coding sequence is TGCGCCAGCAGCTTGGAACAGGGGATCGGCCAAGAGACCCAGTACTTC. It encodes CASSLEQGIGQETQYF.

This clone was observed a single time. CDR3 coding DNA: TGTGCCAGCAGTTTATATAGGGGAGGCACCGGGGAGCTGTTTTTT. The encoded protein is CASSLYRGGTGELFF. The rearrangement uses TRBV27 and TRBJ2-2; possibly TRBD2 for D (6 bases). V shed 1 base and J shed 4 bases, with 10 bases lying between them. CDR3 length: 15 amino acids. Germline V lookup: CDR1 MNHEY, CDR2 SMNVEV (reference sequence).

The chain links TRBV19 to TRBJ2-1, with TRBD2 matching 11 bases. The CDR3 is made up of 18 amino acids. Germline V gives CDR1 LNHDA, CDR2 SQIVND (reference sequence). V was pared by 3 bases and J by 2 bases, with 9 bases of the junction left unmatched. CDR3 region: CASSMGRTSGGPYNEQFF. CDR3 sequence (DNA): TGTGCCAGTAGTATGGGCAGAACTAGCGGGGGACCCTACAATGAGCAGTTCTTC.

The chain recombines TRBV19 with TRBJ1-6; unclear D gene. The V gene lost 7 bases and the J gene lost 7 bases, with 11 bases spanning the gap. The CDR3 consists of 13 residues. CDR1 and CDR2 (germline): LNHDA, SQIVND (reference sequence). CDR3 in amino acids: CASKDIANSPLHF. The CDR3 nucleotides read TGTGCCAGTAAAGACATCGCCAATTCACCCCTCCACTTT.

The chain joins TRBV7-2 to TRBJ1-2; no clear D gene. The germline V and J ends were trimmed by 5 bases and 2 bases, with 15 bases remaining between them. The CDR3 runs 15 residues. Germline CDR1 is SGHTA and CDR2 is FQGNSA. The CDR3 nucleotides read TGTGCCAGCAGCACCCCGGGGTGGGGAAACTATGGCTACACCTTC. This encodes CASSTPGWGNYGYTF.

The chain combines TRBV5-4 with TRBJ1-5; D is unclear. This CDR3 is built from 14 residues. Trimming cost V 0 bases and J 7 bases, with 11 bases left between them. Germline V gene lookup returns CDR1 SGHNT and CDR2 YYREEE (reference sequence). Written as DNA, the CDR3 is TGTGCCAGCAGCTTGGAGCCGGGTACCCAGCCCCAGCATTTT. Its translation is CASSLEPGTQPQHF.

This clone was counted a few times. The CDR3 here is CASSRVERAPSGNEQFF. CDR3 coding DNA: TGTGCCAGCAGCCGGGTTGAGCGGGCCCCTTCGGGGAATGAGCAGTTCTTC. The chain has TRBV13 and TRBJ2-1; maybe TRBD2 (6 bases). CDR1 and CDR2 (germline): PRHDT, FYEKMQ (reference sequence). V gave up 5 bases and J gave up 7 bases, with 24 bases separating them. The CDR3 is 17 residues long.